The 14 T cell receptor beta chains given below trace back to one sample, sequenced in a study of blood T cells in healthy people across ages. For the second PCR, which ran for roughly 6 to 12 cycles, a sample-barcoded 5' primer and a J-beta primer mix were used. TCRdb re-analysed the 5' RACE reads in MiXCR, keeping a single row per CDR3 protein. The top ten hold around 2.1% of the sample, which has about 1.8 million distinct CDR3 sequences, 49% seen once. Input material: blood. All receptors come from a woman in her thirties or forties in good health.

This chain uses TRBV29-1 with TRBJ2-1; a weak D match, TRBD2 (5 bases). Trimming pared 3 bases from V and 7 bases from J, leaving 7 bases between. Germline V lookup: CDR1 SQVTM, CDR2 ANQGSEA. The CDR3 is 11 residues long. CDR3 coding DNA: TGCAGCGTTGAGAAGCGGAATGAGCAGTTCTTC. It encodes CSVEKRNEQFF.

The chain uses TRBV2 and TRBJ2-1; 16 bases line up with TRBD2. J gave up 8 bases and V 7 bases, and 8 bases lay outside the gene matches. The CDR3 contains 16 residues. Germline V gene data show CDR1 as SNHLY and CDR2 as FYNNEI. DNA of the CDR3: TGTGCCAGCACCCAGGGACTAGCGGGGGGGCCGGATGAGCAGTTCTTC. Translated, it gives CASTQGLAGGPDEQFF. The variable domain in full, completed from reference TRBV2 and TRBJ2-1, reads EPEVTQTPSHQVTQMGQEVILRCVPISNHLYFYWYRQILGQKVEFLVSFYNNEISEKSEIFDDQFSVERPDGSNFTLKIRSTKLEDSAMYFCASTQGLAGGPDEQFFGPGTRLTVL.

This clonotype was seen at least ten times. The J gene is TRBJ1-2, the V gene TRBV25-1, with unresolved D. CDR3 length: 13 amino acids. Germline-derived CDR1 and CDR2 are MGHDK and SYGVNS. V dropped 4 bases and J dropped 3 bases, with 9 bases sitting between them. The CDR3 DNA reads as TGTGCCAGCAGTGGCCGGGCCTACTATGGCTACACCTTC. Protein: CASSGRAYYGYTF.

This CDR3 is CASSKSTATGELFF. The CDR3, as DNA: TGTGCCAGCAGTAAATCTACTGCGACCGGGGAGCTGTTTTTT. The chain carries TRBV27 and TRBJ2-2; D is uncertain. The V gene lost 5 bases and the J gene lost 5 bases, with 12 bases spanning the gap. The CDR3 length is 14 residues. Germline V CDR1 and CDR2: MNHEY, SMNVEV (reference sequence).

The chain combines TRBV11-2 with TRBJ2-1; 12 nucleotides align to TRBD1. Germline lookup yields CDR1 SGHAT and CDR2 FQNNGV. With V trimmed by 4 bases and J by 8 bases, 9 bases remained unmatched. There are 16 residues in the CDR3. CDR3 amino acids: CASSSTSGQGAYEQFF. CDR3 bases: TGTGCCAGCAGCTCCACGTCGGGACAGGGGGCTTATGAGCAGTTCTTC.

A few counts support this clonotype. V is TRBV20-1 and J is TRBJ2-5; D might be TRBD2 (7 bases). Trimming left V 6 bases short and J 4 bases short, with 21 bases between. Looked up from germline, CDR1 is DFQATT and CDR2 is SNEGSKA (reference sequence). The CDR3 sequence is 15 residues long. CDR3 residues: CSAPSNGGAGETQYF. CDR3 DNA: TGCAGTGCCCCATCCAATGGGGGGGCGGGAGAGACCCAGTACTTC.

CDR3 in amino acids: CSATPLGLNTEAFF. DNA of the CDR3: TGCAGTGCTACCCCCCTGGGGTTGAACACTGAAGCTTTCTTT. The V call is TRBV20-1, the J call TRBJ1-1; D ambiguous. This CDR3 spans 14 amino acids. Between the trimmed V and J ends, which lost 4 bases and 0 bases, there was a span of 12 bases. Germline V gives CDR1 DFQATT, CDR2 SNEGSKA (reference sequence).

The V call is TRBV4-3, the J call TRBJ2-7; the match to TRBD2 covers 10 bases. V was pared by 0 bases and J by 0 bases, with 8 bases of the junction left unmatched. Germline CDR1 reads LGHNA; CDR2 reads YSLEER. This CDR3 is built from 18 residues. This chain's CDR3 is CASSQEGAAGGISYEQYF. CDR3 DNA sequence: TGCGCCAGCAGCCAAGAGGGGGCAGCGGGGGGGATCTCCTACGAGCAGTACTTC.

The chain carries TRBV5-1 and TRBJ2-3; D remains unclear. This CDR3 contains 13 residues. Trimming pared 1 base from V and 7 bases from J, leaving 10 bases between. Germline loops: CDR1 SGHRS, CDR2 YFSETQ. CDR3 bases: TGCGCCAGCAGCTTGCTCGCCCGAAATACGCAGTATTTT. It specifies CASSLLARNTQYF.

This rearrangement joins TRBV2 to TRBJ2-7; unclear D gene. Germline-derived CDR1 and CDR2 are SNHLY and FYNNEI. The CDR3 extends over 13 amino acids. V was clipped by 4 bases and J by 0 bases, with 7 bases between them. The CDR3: CASSVGYSYEQYF. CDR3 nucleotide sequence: TGTGCCAGCAGTGTGGGTTACTCCTACGAGCAGTACTTC.

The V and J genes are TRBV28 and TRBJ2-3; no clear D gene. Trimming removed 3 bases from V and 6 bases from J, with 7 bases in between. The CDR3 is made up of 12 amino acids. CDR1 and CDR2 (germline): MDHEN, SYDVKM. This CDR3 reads CASSFPLDTQYF. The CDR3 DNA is TGTGCCAGCAGTTTCCCTCTGGATACGCAGTATTTT.

The CDR3 reads CASSHPFRGGPGTDTQYF. CDR3 bases: TGTGCCAGCAGCCACCCGTTTCGGGGGGGCCCTGGCACAGATACGCAGTATTTT. The chain employs TRBV7-2 and TRBJ2-3; 8 nucleotides align to TRBD2. Per germline, CDR1 SGHTA and CDR2 FQGNSA. The CDR3 consists of 18 residues. The V and J ends lost 5 bases and 1 base, in that order; junction bases with no gene match: 14.

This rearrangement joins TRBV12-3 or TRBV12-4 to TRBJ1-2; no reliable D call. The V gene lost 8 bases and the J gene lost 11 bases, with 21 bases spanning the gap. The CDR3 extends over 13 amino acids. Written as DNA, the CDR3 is TGTGCCAGCGGTCTAGGGTCCTTTCGAGGTTACACCTTC. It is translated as CASGLGSFRGYTF.

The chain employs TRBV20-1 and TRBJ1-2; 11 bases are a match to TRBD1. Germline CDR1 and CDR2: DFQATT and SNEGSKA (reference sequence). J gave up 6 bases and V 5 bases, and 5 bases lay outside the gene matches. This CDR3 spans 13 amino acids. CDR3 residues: CSAGQGAGDGYTF. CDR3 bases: TGCAGTGCTGGACAGGGGGCGGGGGATGGCTACACCTTC.